This TCR beta chain came from a study of cytomegalovirus exposure and HLA in healthy donors. PCR primers comprised 60 Vbeta and 13 Jbeta primers. Clones were read by immunoSEQ multiplex PCR, and TCRdb kept only the in-frame ones, dropping some. In the table there are approximately 100,000 clones, over 65% of which are singletons. Study results and limitations: It was in a later analysis that TCR association rates were seen to vary by HLA locus, highest for DRB1 and lowest for HLA-C.

Note on this clone: What it binds is not known.

Germline CDR1 reads MNHNS; CDR2 reads SASEGT. Unmatched junction bases numbered 7, after V lost 4 bases and J lost 2 bases. The CDR3 is 15 residues long. The J gene is TRBJ2-7, the V gene TRBV6-1; 8 bases line up with TRBD1. The TCR originated in a female donor in good health and CMV-seropositive. Sequencing input: PBMCs. CDR3: CASSADRGYTYEQYF. Here the CDR3 DNA reads TGTGCCAGCAGTGCCGACAGGGGCTATACCTACGAGCAGTACTTC.